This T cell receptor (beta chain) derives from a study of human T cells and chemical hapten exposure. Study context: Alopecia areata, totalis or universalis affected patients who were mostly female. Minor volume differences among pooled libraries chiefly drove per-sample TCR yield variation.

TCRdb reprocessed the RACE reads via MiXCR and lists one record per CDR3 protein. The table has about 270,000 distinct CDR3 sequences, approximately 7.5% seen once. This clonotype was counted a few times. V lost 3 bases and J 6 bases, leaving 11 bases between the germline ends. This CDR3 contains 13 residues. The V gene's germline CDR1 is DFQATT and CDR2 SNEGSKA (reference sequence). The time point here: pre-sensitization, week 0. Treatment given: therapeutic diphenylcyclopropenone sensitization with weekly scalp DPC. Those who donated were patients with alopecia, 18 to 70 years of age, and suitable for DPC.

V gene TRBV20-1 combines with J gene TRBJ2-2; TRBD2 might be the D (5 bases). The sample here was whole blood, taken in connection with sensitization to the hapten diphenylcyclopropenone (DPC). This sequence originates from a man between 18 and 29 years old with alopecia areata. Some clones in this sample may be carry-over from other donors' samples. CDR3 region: CSASVWEPGELFF. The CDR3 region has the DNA TGCAGTGCTAGCGTCTGGGAGCCCGGGGAGCTGTTTTTT.